This T cell receptor beta chain appears in the sequencing data of a study of CD8 T cells in Susac syndrome (dated by TCRdb to about 2019). In terms of the full investigation: Whether CD8+ T cell activation and differentiation in Susac syndrome was antigen driven was tested using repertoire sequencing. The study compared CD8+ T cell repertoire clonality among 12 healthy donors, around 14 Susac syndrome patients and 15 multiple sclerosis patients.

High-throughput TCR beta sequencing profiled peripheral blood CD8+ and CD4+ T cells from healthy donors, Susac syndrome patients and multiple sclerosis patients. The multiple sclerosis controls were treatment-naive patients whose relapsing-remitting disease, either stable or active, fulfilled the revised McDonald criteria. Bulk CD8+ and CD4+ T cells were purified by magnetic negative isolation, whereas CD8+ TEMRA cells were enriched by FACS. Blood was drawn into EDTA tubes, processed within 24 hours, and PBMCs were isolated by density gradient centrifugation. PBMCs intended for TCR sequencing were cryopreserved in liquid nitrogen and thawed later in a water bath at 37 degrees C. The sorted or isolated CD4+, CD8+ and CD8+ TEMRA cells had a purity of 90% or higher. Results the study describes overall, beyond this receptor: The TCR sequencing and HLA analysis was acknowledged to have included a relatively small number of individuals.

A note on this clonotype: Its antigen has not been determined. No qualities accompany the bases; no much larger clone lies one base away.

RNA was extracted using the RNeasy kit, and about 0.5 to 1 ug of the RNA was reverse transcribed with random hexamers. The immunoSEQ multiplex PCR assay, covering 54 Vbeta and 13 Jbeta segments, was used to amplify TCR beta CDR3 regions. PCR amplification bias was corrected using a synthetic template baseline for primer optimization and computational correction. The authors' analysis ran thus. Only productive sequences were kept, with reads annotated to V, D and J genes according to IMGT and analyzed in immunoSEQ Analyzer. Clonality was calculated as one minus the Shannon entropy normalized by log2 of the number of productive unique sequences. For each patient and control, public and private clones were evaluated within the 100 most prevalent clones. Clones were defined as Susac-specific when absent from the healthy and MS cohorts, from 1052 published viral clones and from other ImmuneACCESS disease sequences. Through fastp at Q25 and MiXCR, TCRdb rebuilt clones from the public reads, retaining in-frame beta chains. Each CDR3 protein gets just one entry, which takes the most common genes and DNA from the rows behind it. What appears here as the V and J calls and clone size reflects TCRdb's work, not the paper's. A total of a few hundred thousand distinct CDR3 sequences appear in this sample, roughly 84% of them only once. The ten largest make up about 0.11% of the sample.

V is reduced by 4 bases and J by 7 bases, leaving a spacing of 20 bases between them. The CDR3 covers 15 residues, taking in both the cysteine and the phenylalanine. Only the CDR3 DNA is retained, 45 bases long and in frame from the first base. The rearrangement combines TRBV12-3 or TRBV12-4 with TRBJ2-7; the D element could tentatively be TRBD1 or TRBD2, as 5 bases agree for each. Sequencing was done on a sample of CD8+ T cells from PBMCs. This receptor was identified in a human donor with multiple sclerosis. The sequenced DNA: TGTGCCAGCAGTTCCCGGGACGGGCTTTTTGGAGAGCAGTACTTC. This sequence encodes CASSSRDGLFGEQYF.